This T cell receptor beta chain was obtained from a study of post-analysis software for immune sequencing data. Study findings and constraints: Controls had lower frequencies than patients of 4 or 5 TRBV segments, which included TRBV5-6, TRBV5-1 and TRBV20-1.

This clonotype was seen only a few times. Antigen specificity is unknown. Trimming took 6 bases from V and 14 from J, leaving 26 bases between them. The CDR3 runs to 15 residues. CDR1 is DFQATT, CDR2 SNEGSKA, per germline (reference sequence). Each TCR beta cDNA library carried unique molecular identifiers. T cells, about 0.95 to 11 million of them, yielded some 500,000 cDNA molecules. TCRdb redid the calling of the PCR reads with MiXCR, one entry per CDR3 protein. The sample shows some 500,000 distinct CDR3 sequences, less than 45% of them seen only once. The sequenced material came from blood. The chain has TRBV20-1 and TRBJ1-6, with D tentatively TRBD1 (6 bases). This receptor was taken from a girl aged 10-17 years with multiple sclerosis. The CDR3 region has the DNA TGCAGTGCCAGGCGGGGGCTAGTGGAGCGTCTTTCCCTCCACTTT. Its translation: CSARRGLVERLSLHF.